This T cell receptor (beta chain) was sequenced in a study of T cell clonality in common variable immunodeficiency. The CDR3 spans 16 residues. Germline V gene data show CDR1 as SQVTM and CDR2 as ANQGSEA. J lost 1 base, V lost 6 bases, and 14 bases had no gene match. There are many counts of this clone. Its antigen is not known. Read sequence stops 3 residues before the CDR3 end, and the germline J gene provides the missing end. Diagnosis required reduced IgG, IgA and/or IgM with specific antibody deficiency. Control and CVID samples contributed equal amounts of genomic DNA. The assay was immunoSEQ multiplex PCR, and TCRdb's table has in-frame clones only and misses some. Recorded here are about 35,000 clones, none singletons. Study-wide points: Common variable immunodeficiency TCR beta sequences reportedly had fewer deletions and N-nucleotide insertions. CVID subjects had higher TCRbeta clonality than healthy controls, most marked in about a third.

Sequencing was carried out using peripheral blood mononuclear cells. This rearrangement joins TRBV29-1 to TRBJ1-1; 7 positions match TRBD1. The TCR sequence derives from a human donor with common variable immunodeficiency. The CDR3 DNA, read in part, is TGCAGCGTCACTAAGACATCCGGGACAGCGAACACTGAA. Translated, it gives CSVTKTSGTANTE. The CDR3 in full is CSVTKTSGTANTEAFF.